The 18 T cell receptor beta chains below come from one sample, sequenced in a study of Ad26.COV2.S vaccination and SARS-CoV-2 variants. The assay was immunoSEQ multiplex PCR, and TCRdb's table has in-frame clones only and misses some. Among 300,000 to 400,000 clones, approximately 90% were seen once, and the ten largest hold 3% to 4%. Sample: peripheral blood, taken after recovery from COVID-19. The receptors come from a human donor who had recovered from COVID-19.

This chain uses TRBV6-2 or TRBV6-3 with TRBJ1-3; no clear D gene. V dropped 0 bases and J dropped 5 bases, with 11 bases sitting between them. The CDR3 covers 15 residues. Germline lookup yields CDR1 MNHEY and CDR2 SVGEGT. CDR3 coding DNA: TGTGCCAGCAGTTACTCGTCGTGGATGAGAAACACCATATATTTT. Amino acids: CASSYSSWMRNTIYF.

In the case of this clone: It is unclear where the CDR3 begins or ends on the DNA, so no DNA is shown, and the CDR3 is as TCRdb lists it. CDR3 sequence: CASSFFGQTNTEAFF. The chain uses TRBV6-5 and TRBJ1-1; TRBD1, as called in the table, went unchecked against the DNA. The CDR3 numbers 15 amino acids, ends counted. Germline V CDR1 and CDR2: MNHEY, SVGAGI.

The chain combines TRBV12-3 or TRBV12-4 with TRBJ1-2; 8 bases align to TRBD1. V shed 7 bases, J shed 5 bases, and the junction held 3 bases outside the gene matches. The CDR3 covers 12 residues. The CDR3 nucleotides are TGTGCCAGCATCGGGACAGGATATGGCTACACCTTC. This encodes CASIGTGYGYTF.

The genes are TRBV30 and TRBJ1-2; no clear D. Germline V gives CDR1 GTSNPN, CDR2 SVGIG (reference sequence). The CDR3 sequence is 12 residues long. Trimming took off 2 bases at V and 2 bases at J, with 6 bases between the two ends. For the CDR3, the DNA is TGTGCCTGGAGTTCAGCGAACTATGGCTACACCTTC. The encoded protein is CAWSSANYGYTF.

J is TRBJ2-3 and V is TRBV5-1; no clear D. V was trimmed by 4 bases and J by 0 bases, leaving 6 bases between them. The CDR3 is 13 amino acids. CDR1 SGHRS and CDR2 YFSETQ come from the germline V gene. This CDR3 is CASSHPSTDTQYF. For the CDR3, the DNA is TGCGCCAGCAGCCACCCTAGCACAGATACGCAGTATTTT.

This chain uses TRBV9 with TRBJ2-1; D gene unclear. CDR1 is SGDLS, CDR2 YYNGEE, per germline. CDR3 size: 17 residues. The V and J ends lost 0 bases and 0 bases respectively, with 13 bases between them. For the CDR3, the DNA is TGTGCCAGCAGCGTAGTGGCAGGTCCTAGCTCCTACAATGAGCAGTTCTTC. Translating gives CASSVVAGPSSYNEQFF.

The chain carries TRBV2 and TRBJ2-7; 9 bases align to TRBD2. This CDR3 has 16 residues. CDR1 is SNHLY and CDR2 is FYNNEI in the germline V gene. V gave up 3 bases and J gave up 5 bases; unmatched junction bases: 11. The CDR3, as DNA: TGTGCCAGCAGTGATTCTCTCCGCCCTAGCGGGGACGAGCAGTACTTC. Translating it yields CASSDSLRPSGDEQYF.

For the CDR3, the DNA is TGTGCCAGCAGTTACTCTAGAACAGGGGGTCCTGGTGAGCAGTTCTTC. Translated, it gives CASSYSRTGGPGEQFF. The chain couples TRBV6-2 or TRBV6-3 to TRBJ2-1; 8 nucleotides align to TRBD1. In germline, CDR1 is MNHEY, CDR2 SVGEGT. V shed 0 bases, J shed 9 bases, and the junction held 10 bases outside the gene matches. This CDR3 comprises 16 residues.

This chain uses TRBV5-6 with TRBJ2-7; D gene uncertain. V was pared by 1 base and J by 2 bases, with 10 bases between. The germline gives CDR1 SGHDT, CDR2 YYEEEE. This CDR3 comprises 14 residues. Here the CDR3 reads CASSLSNRPYEQYF. CDR3 in DNA: TGTGCCAGCAGCTTGAGTAACAGACCCTACGAGCAGTACTTC.

The rearrangement joins TRBV7-6 to TRBJ2-3; 14 nucleotides agree with TRBD2. V shed 1 base and J 1 base; nucleotides not matched to a gene: 7. There are 19 residues in the CDR3. CDR1 is SGHVS, CDR2 FNYEAQ, per germline. The DNA for the CDR3 is TGTGCCAGCAGCTTAGGACTAGCGGGGGGGCCGAGAGGCACAGATACGCAGTATTTT. Its protein product is CASSLGLAGGPRGTDTQYF.

The genes are TRBV9 and TRBJ2-3, with 12 bases matching TRBD2. Germline trimming cut 4 bases from V and 5 bases from J; bases unmatched to any gene: 8. Looked up from germline, CDR1 is SGDLS and CDR2 is YYNGEE. The CDR3 runs to 16 residues. CDR3 in amino acids: CASSRTSGADLDTQYF. In nucleotides, the CDR3 is TGTGCCAGCAGCAGGACTAGCGGGGCCGATCTAGATACGCAGTATTTT.

This chain joins TRBV14 and TRBJ1-5; D gene uncertain. Trimming took off 1 base at V and 2 bases at J, with 6 bases between the two ends. The CDR3 covers 14 residues. Germline-derived CDR1 and CDR2 are SGHDN and FVKESK. The CDR3 DNA reads TGTGCCAGCAGCCAAGGGGGTGGCAATCAGCCCCAGCATTTT. This encodes CASSQGGGNQPQHF.

The CDR3 is CASSLGAGLSEKLFF. DNA of the CDR3: TGCGCCAGCAGCTTGGGGGCAGGGTTATCTGAAAAACTGTTTTTT. This chain links TRBV5-1 with TRBJ1-4; D might be TRBD1 (5 bases). Trimming shortened V by 0 bases and J by 7 bases, and 13 bases separated the two germline ends. The CDR3 has 15 residues. In germline, CDR1 is SGHRS, CDR2 YFSETQ.

The J gene is TRBJ2-1, the V gene TRBV5-1, with D perhaps TRBD2 (5 bases). CDR3 size: 14 residues. V was clipped by 5 bases and J by 8 bases, with 17 bases between them. Germline V gene sequence: CDR1 SGHRS, CDR2 YFSETQ. CDR3 amino acids: CASRPLAIWDEQFF. The CDR3 DNA is TGCGCCAGCAGACCCCTAGCAATCTGGGATGAGCAGTTCTTC.

CDR3 DNA sequence: TGTGCCAGCTCACCAAGGGGGCAGGGCACTGAAGCTTTCTTT. Its protein is CASSPRGQGTEAFF. J is TRBJ1-1 and V is TRBV18; 7 bases line up with TRBD1. J lost 4 bases, V lost 2 bases, and 4 bases had no gene match. Per germline, CDR1 KGHSH and CDR2 LQKENI. This CDR3 is 14 amino acids long.

The chain has TRBV7-8 and TRBJ2-3, with a tentative D call TRBD2 (6 bases). CDR1 is SGHVS and CDR2 is FQNEAQ in the germline V gene. The V and J ends lost 1 base and 0 bases respectively, with 14 bases between them. This CDR3 is built from 17 residues. The CDR3 sequence: CASSLGRAGSSTDTQYF. The CDR3 region has the DNA TGTGCCAGCAGCTTAGGGCGGGCGGGGTCTAGCACAGATACGCAGTATTTT.

The gene calls are TRBV3-1 (or the pseudogene TRBV3-2) and TRBJ2-5, with a tentative D call TRBD1 (6 bases). The CDR3 is 15 amino acids. The V end lost 6 bases, the J end lost 4 bases, and 18 bases lay between the germline ends. CDR1 is LGHDT, CDR2 YNNKEL, per germline (reference sequence). The CDR3 DNA sequence: TGTGCCAGCAGTCCTGTCAGGGGAAGAGGAGAGACCCAGTACTTC. It yields the protein CASSPVRGRGETQYF.

The genes are TRBV27 and TRBJ2-4; D may be TRBD1 or TRBD2 (5 bases each). Trimming left V 9 bases short and J 4 bases short, with 19 bases between. Germline assignment: CDR1 MNHEY and CDR2 SMNVEV (reference sequence). The length of the CDR3 is 15 residues. CDR3 loop: CASSQIRDGKNIQYF. As DNA, the CDR3 is TGTGCCAGTAGCCAAATCCGGGACGGTAAAAACATTCAGTACTTC.